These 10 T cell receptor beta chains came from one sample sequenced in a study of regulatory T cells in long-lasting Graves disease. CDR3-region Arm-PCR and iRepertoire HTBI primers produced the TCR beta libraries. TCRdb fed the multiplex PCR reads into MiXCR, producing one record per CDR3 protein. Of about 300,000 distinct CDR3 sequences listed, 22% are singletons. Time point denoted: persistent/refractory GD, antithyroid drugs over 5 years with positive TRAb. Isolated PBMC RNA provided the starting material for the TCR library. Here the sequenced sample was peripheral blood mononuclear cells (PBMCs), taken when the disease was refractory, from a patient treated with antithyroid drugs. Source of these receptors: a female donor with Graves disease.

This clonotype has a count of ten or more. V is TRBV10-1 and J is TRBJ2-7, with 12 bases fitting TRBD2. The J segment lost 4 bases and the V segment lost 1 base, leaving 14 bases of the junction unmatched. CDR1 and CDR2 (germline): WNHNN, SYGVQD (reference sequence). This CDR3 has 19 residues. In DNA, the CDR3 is TGCGCCAGCAGTGAGTTTCAAATCTTGACTAGCGGGAGAGATTACGAGCAGTACTTC. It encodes CASSEFQILTSGRDYEQYF.

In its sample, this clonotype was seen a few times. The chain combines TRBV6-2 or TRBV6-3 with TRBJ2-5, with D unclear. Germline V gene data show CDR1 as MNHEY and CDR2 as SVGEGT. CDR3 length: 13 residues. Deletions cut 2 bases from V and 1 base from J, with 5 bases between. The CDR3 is CASSYEPQETQYF. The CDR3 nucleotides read TGTGCCAGCAGTTACGAACCCCAAGAGACCCAGTACTTC.

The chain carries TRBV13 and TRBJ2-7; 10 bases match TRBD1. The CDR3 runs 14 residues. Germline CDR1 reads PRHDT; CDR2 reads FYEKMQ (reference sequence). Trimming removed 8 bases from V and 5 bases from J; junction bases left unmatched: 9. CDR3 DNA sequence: TGTGCCAGCGCTGTTGGGACAGGGGTCCACGAGCAGTACTTC. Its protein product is CASAVGTGVHEQYF. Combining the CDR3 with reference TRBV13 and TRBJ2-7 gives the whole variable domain AAGVIQSPRHLIKEKRETATLKCYPIPRHDTVYWYQQGPGQDPQFLISFYEKMQSDKGSIPDRFSAQQFSDYHSELNMSSLELGDSALYFCASAVGTGVHEQYFGPGTRLTVT.

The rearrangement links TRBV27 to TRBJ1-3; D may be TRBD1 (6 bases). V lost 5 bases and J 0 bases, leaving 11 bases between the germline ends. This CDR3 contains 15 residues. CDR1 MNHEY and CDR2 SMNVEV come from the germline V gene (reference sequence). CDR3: CASSLDRSSGNTIYF. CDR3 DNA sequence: TGTGCCAGCAGTCTAGACAGGAGCTCTGGAAACACCATATATTTT.

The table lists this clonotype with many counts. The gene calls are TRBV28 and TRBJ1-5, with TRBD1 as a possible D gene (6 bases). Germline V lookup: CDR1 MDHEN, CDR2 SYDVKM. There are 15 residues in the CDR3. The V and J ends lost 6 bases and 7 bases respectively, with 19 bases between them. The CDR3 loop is CASRTTWTADQPQHF. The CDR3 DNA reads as TGTGCCAGCAGAACTACCTGGACAGCTGACCAGCCCCAGCATTTT.

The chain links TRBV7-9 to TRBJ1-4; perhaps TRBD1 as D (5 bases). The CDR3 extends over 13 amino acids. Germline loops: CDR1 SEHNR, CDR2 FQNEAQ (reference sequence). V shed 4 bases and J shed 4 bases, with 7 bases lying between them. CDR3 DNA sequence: TGTGCCAGCAGCTCGACAGTTAATGAAAAACTGTTTTTT. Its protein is CASSSTVNEKLFF.

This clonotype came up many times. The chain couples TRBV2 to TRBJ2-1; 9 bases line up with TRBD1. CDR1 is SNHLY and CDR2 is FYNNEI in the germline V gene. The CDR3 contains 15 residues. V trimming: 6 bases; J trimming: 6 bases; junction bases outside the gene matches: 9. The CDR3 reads CASSPGQGPCNEQFF. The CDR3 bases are TGTGCCAGCAGCCCGGGACAGGGACCCTGCAATGAGCAGTTCTTC.

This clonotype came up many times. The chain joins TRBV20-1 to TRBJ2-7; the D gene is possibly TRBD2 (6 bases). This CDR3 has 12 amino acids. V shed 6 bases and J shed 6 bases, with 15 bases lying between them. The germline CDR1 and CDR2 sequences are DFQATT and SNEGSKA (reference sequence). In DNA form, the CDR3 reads TGCAGTGCCGGTACTAGCCGCTTCGAGCAGTACTTC. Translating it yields CSAGTSRFEQYF.

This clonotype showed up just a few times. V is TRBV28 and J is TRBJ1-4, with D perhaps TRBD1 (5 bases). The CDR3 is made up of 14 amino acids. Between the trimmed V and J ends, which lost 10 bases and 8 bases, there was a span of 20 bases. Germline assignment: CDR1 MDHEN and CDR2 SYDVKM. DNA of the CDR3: TGTGCCACCGATAGTGGGGCATCGCAGGAAAAACTGTTTTTT. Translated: CATDSGASQEKLFF.

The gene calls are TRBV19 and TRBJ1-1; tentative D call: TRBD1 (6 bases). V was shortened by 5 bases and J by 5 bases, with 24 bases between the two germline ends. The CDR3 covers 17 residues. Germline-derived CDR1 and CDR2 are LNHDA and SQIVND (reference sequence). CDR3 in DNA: TGTGCCAGTAGTGAAACACAGGGATGGGGGAGCAGTACTGAAGCTTTCTTT. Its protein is CASSETQGWGSSTEAFF. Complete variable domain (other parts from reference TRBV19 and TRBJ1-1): DGGITQSPKYLFRKEGQNVTLSCEQNLNHDAMYWYRQDPGQGLRLIYYSQIVNDFQKGDIAEGYSVSREKKESFPLTVTSAQKNPTAFYLCASSETQGWGSSTEAFFGQGTRLTVV.